The 3 T cell receptor beta chains reported below all come from one sample, sequenced in a study of T cell repertoires in cytomegalovirus infection. These receptors are not linked to any known antigen. MiXCR was run by TCRdb on the reads, yielding one entry per CDR3 protein. The data hold about half a million distinct CDR3 sequences, with 30% to 35% observed a single time. The specimen comprised cultured PBMCs, sampled from culture after CMV antigen stimulation. The receptors derive from a human donor in good health (CMV status not recorded). Some clones in this sample may be carry-over from other donors' samples.

This chain links TRBV7-3 with TRBJ2-3, with 7 bases that match TRBD1. J was trimmed by 5 bases and V by 1 base; bases with no gene match: 18. The CDR3 is made up of 19 amino acids. CDR1 and CDR2 from the germline V gene are SGHTA and FQGTGA. CDR3 nucleotide sequence: TGTGCCAGCAGCTTAATAGGGGGCAATAAGGGACAGCCCCGAGATACGCAGTATTTT. Its translation is CASSLIGGNKGQPRDTQYF.

This clonotype showed up just a few times. CDR3 DNA sequence: TGTGCCAGTAATTGGGGCCGGATGAACACTGAAGCTTTCTTT. This encodes CASNWGRMNTEAFF. V and J are TRBV19 and TRBJ1-1; TRBD1 is a possible D gene (5 bases). The CDR3 sequence is 14 residues long. Germline CDR1 reads LNHDA; CDR2 reads SQIVND (reference sequence). V lost 7 bases and J 0 bases, leaving 12 bases between the germline ends.

The chain recombines TRBV28 with TRBJ1-5; the match to TRBD1 covers 8 bases. V shed 3 bases and J 5 bases; nucleotides not matched to a gene: 18. Germline V gene lookup returns CDR1 MDHEN and CDR2 SYDVKM. This CDR3 is 19 amino acids long. CDR3 in amino acids: CASSFPPFPGQELDQPQHF. The CDR3 DNA is TGTGCCAGCAGTTTTCCCCCTTTCCCGGGACAGGAGTTAGATCAGCCCCAGCATTTT.